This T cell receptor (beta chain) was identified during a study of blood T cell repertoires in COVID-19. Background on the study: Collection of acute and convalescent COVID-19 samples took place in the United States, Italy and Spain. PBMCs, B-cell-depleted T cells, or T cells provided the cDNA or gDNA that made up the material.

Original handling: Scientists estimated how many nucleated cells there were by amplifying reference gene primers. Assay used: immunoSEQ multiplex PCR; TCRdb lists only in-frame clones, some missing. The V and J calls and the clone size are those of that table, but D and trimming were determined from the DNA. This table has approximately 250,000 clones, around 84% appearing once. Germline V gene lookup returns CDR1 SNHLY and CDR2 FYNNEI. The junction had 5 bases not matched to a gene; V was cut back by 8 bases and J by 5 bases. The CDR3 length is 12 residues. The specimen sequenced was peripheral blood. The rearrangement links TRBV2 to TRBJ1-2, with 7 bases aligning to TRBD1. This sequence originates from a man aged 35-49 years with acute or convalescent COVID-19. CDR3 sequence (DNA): TGTGCCAGCCGGACAGGAAATTATGGCTACACCTTC. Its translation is CASRTGNYGYTF.